Presented here are 18 T cell receptor beta chains from one specimen sequenced in a study of OX40 agonist ivuxolimab in advanced cancers. This table comes from immunoSEQ multiplex PCR, and its TCRdb copy is limited to in-frame clones, with some not included. Of 75,000 to 95,000 clones in the sample, approximately 84% were seen once. This specimen consisted of CD4+ or CD8+ T cells sorted from blood, obtained in a trial of the OX40 agonist ivuxolimab. The receptors originated from an adult with an advanced solid tumor such as melanoma, head and neck, liver or kidney cancer.

The chain uses TRBV11-2 and TRBJ2-3, with D hard to call. Germline CDR1 SGHAT, CDR2 FQNNGV. The V end was cut by 5 bases, the J end by 0 bases, with 12 bases between. The CDR3 sequence is 15 residues long. In nucleotides, the CDR3 is TGTGCCAGCAGCCCTGAACGTATTAGCACAGATACGCAGTATTTT. Amino acids: CASSPERISTDTQYF.

The chain uses TRBV4-2 and TRBJ2-7; 13 bases agree with TRBD2. The CDR3 is made up of 16 amino acids. V trimming: 3 bases; J trimming: 4 bases; junction bases outside the gene matches: 6. CDR1 and CDR2 from the germline V gene are LGHNA and YNFKEQ. CDR3 sequence reads: CASSHWTSGRSYEQYF. In DNA, the CDR3 is TGTGCCAGCAGCCACTGGACTAGCGGGAGAAGTTACGAGCAGTACTTC.

This sequence joins TRBV4-2 and TRBJ2-2, with 8 bases aligning to TRBD2. Trimming removed 0 bases from V and 7 bases from J; junction bases left unmatched: 10. The CDR3 is 17 residues long. Germline values: CDR1 LGHNA, CDR2 YNFKEQ. This CDR3 reads CASSQDTAGTRVGELFF. CDR3 nucleotide sequence: TGTGCCAGCAGCCAAGATACGGCAGGGACTAGGGTCGGGGAGCTGTTTTTT.

The CDR3 sequence is CASRQGKGAFGYTF. The DNA for the CDR3 is TGTGCCAGTAGACAAGGGAAGGGAGCATTTGGCTACACCTTC. The J gene is TRBJ1-2, the V gene TRBV19, with no clear D. This CDR3 contains 14 residues. V was cut by 6 bases and J by 7 bases, with 18 bases left in between. Per the germline V gene, CDR1 is LNHDA and CDR2 is SQIVND (reference sequence).

CDR3 region: CASSLGGTGNTIYF. CDR3 nucleotides: TGTGCCAGCAGTTTGGGGGGAACTGGAAACACCATATATTTT. The chain couples TRBV28 to TRBJ1-3; a weak D match, TRBD1 (5 bases). V was cut by 3 bases and J by 2 bases, with 8 bases left in between. The CDR3 has 14 residues. Germline V CDR1 and CDR2: MDHEN, SYDVKM.

This chain joins TRBV28 and TRBJ2-7; D is uncertain. Trimming shortened V by 1 base and J by 5 bases, and 6 bases separated the two germline ends. The CDR3 has 12 amino acids. Per the germline V gene, CDR1 is MDHEN and CDR2 is SYDVKM. The CDR3 DNA reads TGTGCCAGCAGTTTATACCGGGACGAGCAGTACTTC. This translates into CASSLYRDEQYF. Filled out from reference TRBV28 and TRBJ2-7, the complete variable domain reads DVKVTQSSRYLVKRTGEKVFLECVQDMDHENMFWYRQDPGLGLRLIYFSYDVKMKEKGDIPEGYSVSREKKERFSLILESASTNQTSMYLCASSLYRDEQYFGPGTRLTVT.

The V gene is TRBV4-1, the J gene TRBJ2-3, with TRBD1 identical over 9 bases. The V gene's germline CDR1 is MGHRA and CDR2 YSYEKL. V dropped 4 bases and J dropped 4; count of bases not matched to a gene: 12. CDR3 length: 17 amino acids. The CDR3 DNA reads TGCGCCAGCAGCCTGGGGCGGACCGGGACAGGGCCAGATACGCAGTATTTT. It specifies CASSLGRTGTGPDTQYF.

The chain combines TRBV7-2 with TRBJ2-3, with D tentatively TRBD2 (5 bases). The CDR3 is made up of 14 amino acids. V dropped 7 bases and J dropped 4 bases, with 15 bases sitting between them. Germline V lookup: CDR1 SGHTA, CDR2 FQGNSA. This chain's CDR3 is CASTRTFTADTQYF. The CDR3 DNA is TGTGCCAGCACCCGGACTTTCACGGCAGATACGCAGTATTTT.

The rearrangement uses TRBV7-6 and TRBJ2-7; 12 positions match TRBD1. Germline V gives CDR1 SGHVS, CDR2 FNYEAQ. The CDR3 runs to 15 residues. With V trimmed by 5 bases and J by 7 bases, 9 bases remained unmatched. CDR3 DNA sequence: TGTGCCAGCAGCCCTAGGGGACAGGGGGCTCGGGAGCAGTACTTC. Protein product: CASSPRGQGAREQYF.

This chain uses TRBV4-1 with TRBJ1-2, with D perhaps matching TRBD1 (5 bases). The CDR3 is 14 residues long. Germline V CDR1 and CDR2: MGHRA, YSYEKL. The ends were cut back, 1 base at V and 7 bases at J, with 13 bases in the middle. This chain's CDR3 is CASSQVEIGAGYTF. In DNA, the CDR3 is TGCGCCAGCAGCCAAGTAGAGATAGGGGCTGGCTACACCTTC.

As concerns this clone: Other DNA sequences in this specimen translate into the identical CDR3. The chain joins TRBV30 to TRBJ2-7; D gene uncertain. CDR1 is GTSNPN, CDR2 SVGIG, per germline (reference sequence). The CDR3 is 17 amino acids. The germline V and J ends were trimmed by 1 base and 7 bases, with 26 bases remaining between them. The CDR3 here is CAWSAPRLAIENREQYF. In nucleotides, the CDR3 is TGTGCCTGGAGTGCCCCAAGACTGGCGATAGAAAACCGGGAGCAGTACTTC.

The chain links TRBV14 to TRBJ2-6; D remains unclear. CDR1 and CDR2 (germline): SGHDN, FVKESK. V shed 2 bases and J shed 0 bases, with 5 bases lying between them. This CDR3 region has 15 residues. CDR3 sequence reads: CASSQQSSGANVLTF. The CDR3 bases are TGTGCCAGCAGCCAACAATCCTCTGGGGCCAACGTCCTGACTTTC.

The genes are TRBV4-3 and TRBJ1-3, with 7 bases aligning to TRBD1. In germline, CDR1 is LGHNA, CDR2 YSLEER. Trimming cost V 3 bases and J 4 bases; bases outside gene matches: 3. CDR3 length: 14 residues. CDR3 DNA sequence: TGCGCCAGCAGCCACATGACAGGGGGAAACACCATATATTTT. Translating it yields CASSHMTGGNTIYF.

CDR3 sequence reads: CASSAGQGGTGELFF. The CDR3 nucleotides are TGTGCCAGCAGTGCGGGACAGGGAGGGACCGGGGAGCTGTTTTTT. The chain recombines TRBV2 with TRBJ2-2, with 9 bases matching TRBD1. The CDR3 consists of 15 residues. Germline loops: CDR1 SNHLY, CDR2 FYNNEI. V shed 4 bases and J 5 bases; nucleotides not matched to a gene: 5.

The CDR3 loop reads CASSQAGDRGRVYTF. The CDR3 bases are TGCGCCAGCAGCCAAGCCGGGGACAGGGGGCGCGTCTACACCTTC. The rearrangement joins TRBV4-1 to TRBJ1-2, with TRBD1 matching over 12 bases. The V and J ends lost 1 base and 10 bases, in that order; junction bases with no gene match: 7. Germline values: CDR1 MGHRA, CDR2 YSYEKL. This CDR3 has 15 amino acids.

The rearrangement links TRBV20-1 to TRBJ1-3, with no clear D. In germline, CDR1 is DFQATT, CDR2 SNEGSKA (reference sequence). V was pared by 0 bases and J by 7 bases, with 4 bases between. The CDR3 sequence is 11 residues long. DNA of the CDR3: TGCAGTGCTAGAGATCCTAACACCATATATTTT. It is translated as CSARDPNTIYF.

Here the CDR3 DNA reads TGTGCCAGCAGCTTAGATCCTGGTGGAAACACCATATATTTT. Translated, it gives CASSLDPGGNTIYF. The chain recombines TRBV11-2 with TRBJ1-3; D is undetermined. This CDR3 contains 14 residues. Germline CDR1 and CDR2: SGHAT and FQNNGV. The V end was cut by 0 bases, the J end by 3 bases, with 6 bases between. The full variable domain, rest sourced from reference TRBV11-2 and TRBJ1-3, is EAGVAQSPRYKIIEKRQSVAFWCNPISGHATLYWYQQILGQGPKLLIQFQNNGVVDDSQLPKDRFSAERLKGVDSTLKIQPAKLEDSAVYLCASSLDPGGNTIYFGEGSWLTVV.

For this clone: This specimen includes other DNA sequences encoding the same CDR3. The chain recombines TRBV18 with TRBJ2-3; D is unresolved. The CDR3 contains 13 residues. The ends were cut back, 2 bases at V and 6 bases at J, with 9 bases in the middle. Germline V gene data show CDR1 as KGHSH and CDR2 as LQKENI. In nucleotides, the CDR3 is TGTGCCAGCTCACCAACGCTAGGGGATACGCAGTATTTT. Its protein is CASSPTLGDTQYF.